The rows below give T cell receptor beta chains drawn from one sample of a study of early T cells in non-severe SARS-CoV-2 infection. TCRdb analysed the 5' RACE reads with MiXCR anew, one entry per CDR3 protein. The table shows 66,000 or so distinct CDR3 sequences, with roughly a tenth occurring only once. Sequenced input: whole blood. The receptors originated from an adult who was a healthcare worker with PCR-confirmed SARS-CoV-2 infection or an uninfected control (not recorded which). The CDR3 runs from the conserved cysteine through the conserved F or W. The order of the fields is D gene, CDR3 length, V gene, J gene, clone size, CDR3 DNA, CDR3 protein. D genes are given only for firm matches. Clone size, where shown, is once, few, many, or a class for clones that have expanded.

d_call: TRBD2; cdr3_length: 17; v_call: TRBV2; j_call: TRBJ2-3; clone_size: many; cdr3_nt: TGTGCCAGCAGTACTTCAGCGGGGGGACCGAGCACAGATACGCAGTATTTT; cdr3_aa: CASSTSAGGPSTDTQYF
d_call: .; cdr3_length: 11; v_call: TRBV29-1; j_call: TRBJ2-3; clone_size: .; cdr3_nt: TGCAGCACTGGAGCCGGGAGAGATCAGTATTTT; cdr3_aa: CSTGAGRDQYF
d_call: .; cdr3_length: 14; v_call: TRBV18; j_call: TRBJ1-6; clone_size: .; cdr3_nt: TGTGCCAGCTCAGCGGACATCTATAATTCACCCCTCCACTTT; cdr3_aa: CASSADIYNSPLHF
d_call: .; cdr3_length: 16; v_call: TRBV6-6; j_call: TRBJ2-6; clone_size: .; cdr3_nt: TGTGCCAGCAGTTACTTAATACTCTCTGGGGCCAACGTCCTGACTTTC; cdr3_aa: CASSYLILSGANVLTF
d_call: TRBD1; cdr3_length: 16; v_call: TRBV5-1; j_call: TRBJ1-2; clone_size: many; cdr3_nt: TGCGCCAGCAGCTTAACACGGACAGGGACGTTCAATCGCTACACCTTC; cdr3_aa: CASSLTRTGTFNRYTF
d_call: .; cdr3_length: 14; v_call: TRBV7-8; j_call: TRBJ2-7; clone_size: many; cdr3_nt: TGTGCCAGCAGCCCTACTGCGGGGGCGTACGAGCAGTACTTC; cdr3_aa: CASSPTAGAYEQYF
d_call: TRBD2; cdr3_length: 15; v_call: TRBV4-1; j_call: TRBJ2-5; clone_size: many; cdr3_nt: TGCGCCAGCAGCCACCTAGCGGGGGTCGACGAGACCCAGTACTTC; cdr3_aa: CASSHLAGVDETQYF
d_call: .; cdr3_length: 15; v_call: TRBV6-5; j_call: TRBJ2-5; clone_size: many; cdr3_nt: TGTGCCAGCACCCCCACCGGGGGGACACAAGAGACCCAGTACTTC; cdr3_aa: CASTPTGGTQETQYF
d_call: TRBD2; cdr3_length: 19; v_call: TRBV7-6; j_call: TRBJ2-1; clone_size: many; cdr3_nt: TGTGCCAGCAGCTTAGCGACCCGTTTGGCTAGCGGGGGGGCTCGAGAGCAGTTCTTC; cdr3_aa: CASSLATRLASGGAREQFF
d_call: .; cdr3_length: 13; v_call: TRBV11-2; j_call: TRBJ1-1; clone_size: many; cdr3_nt: TGTGCCAGCTCCGGGCAGATAGTCACTGAAGCTTTCTTT; cdr3_aa: CASSGQIVTEAFF
d_call: .; cdr3_length: 13; v_call: TRBV6-2/TRBV6-3; j_call: TRBJ1-1; clone_size: many; cdr3_nt: TGTGCCAGCAGTTACGGGACTCTAATCGAGGCTTTCTTT; cdr3_aa: CASSYGTLIEAFF
d_call: .; cdr3_length: 13; v_call: TRBV6-2/TRBV6-3; j_call: TRBJ2-7; clone_size: many; cdr3_nt: TGTGCCAGCAGAGAGGGGTATAAGGACGAGCAGTACTTC; cdr3_aa: CASREGYKDEQYF
d_call: TRBD1; cdr3_length: 15; v_call: TRBV27; j_call: TRBJ1-5; clone_size: few; cdr3_nt: TGTGCCAGCAGTCCCTGGGCAGGGGGAGTTCAGCCCCAGCATTTT; cdr3_aa: CASSPWAGGVQPQHF
d_call: .; cdr3_length: 11; v_call: TRBV12-3/TRBV12-4; j_call: TRBJ1-1; clone_size: .; cdr3_nt: TGTGCCAGCAGTTTTGGGTTCGAAGCTTTCTTT; cdr3_aa: CASSFGFEAFF
d_call: .; cdr3_length: 16; v_call: TRBV7-9; j_call: TRBJ1-2; clone_size: many; cdr3_nt: TGTGCCAGCAGCTTAGCGCTGGGGGGCGCTGCCTATGGCTACACCTTC; cdr3_aa: CASSLALGGAAYGYTF
d_call: TRBD1; cdr3_length: 15; v_call: TRBV20-1; j_call: TRBJ1-1; clone_size: .; cdr3_nt: TGCAGTGCCCCTACTCCGGGACAGATGAACACTGAAGCTTTCTTT; cdr3_aa: CSAPTPGQMNTEAFF
d_call: TRBD1; cdr3_length: 15; v_call: TRBV4-2; j_call: TRBJ1-1; clone_size: .; cdr3_nt: TGTGCCAGCAGCCAAGGACAGGGGGGAGGAACCGAAGCTTTCTTT; cdr3_aa: CASSQGQGGGTEAFF
d_call: TRBD1; cdr3_length: 11; v_call: TRBV29-1; j_call: TRBJ2-1; clone_size: .; cdr3_nt: TGCAGCGCCCACAGGGGGAATGAGCAGTTCTTC; cdr3_aa: CSAHRGNEQFF
d_call: .; cdr3_length: 15; v_call: TRBV5-1; j_call: TRBJ2-7; clone_size: many; cdr3_nt: TGCGCCAGCAGCTTGGGCCCCAGTTCGGGGTACGAGCAGTACTTC; cdr3_aa: CASSLGPSSGYEQYF
d_call: .; cdr3_length: 13; v_call: TRBV7-6; j_call: TRBJ1-5; clone_size: once; cdr3_nt: TGTGCCAGCAGCTTTAGAAATGGAGTAGCCCAGCATTTT; cdr3_aa: CASSFRNGVAQHF